This entry features one T cell receptor (beta chain) sequence. The table lists this clonotype with many counts. Its binding antigen is unknown. The sample holds no much larger clone one base away, and base qualities are not on file. The record originates from a study of T-cell memory formation after mild COVID-19 (dated by TCRdb to 2020 to 2023). General notes on the study: TCR sequence clusters from the two donors were largely donor specific. The cohort comprised two young, previously healthy adult volunteers, one female and one male. Longitudinal TCRalpha and TCRbeta repertoire sequencing tracked T-cell clones expanding and contracting after mild COVID-19 in two donors. Summary of the overall study and its limitations: Contracting CD4+ clones were located mainly in the CM and EM memory subsets, whereas CD8+ clones were found to be enriched in EMRA. The study covered only a couple of mild cases, and larger cohorts including severe cases with pre-infection samples were considered necessary. Clones contracting from day 15 to 85 had balanced CD4/CD8 phenotypes, while a second wave expanding from day 15 to 37 was biased towards CD4+. Whether the second-wave clones peaking on day 37 were SARS-CoV-2 specific was not confirmed. Some responding clones were detected in pre-infection memory, suggesting pre-existing cross-reactive memory T cells joined the SARS-CoV-2 response.

The trim is 3 bases for V and 0 bases for J, with a gap of 10 bases between the germline ends. The germline V gene specifies SGHDT as CDR1 and YYEEEE as CDR2. The CDR3 starts with the cysteine, ends with the phenylalanine, and has 15 residues. The only DNA kept is the CDR3, 45 bases in frame from the first base. Ficoll-Paque density gradient centrifugation was the method used to isolate PBMCs. Data came from an Illumina NovaSeq 6000. cDNA libraries for TCRalpha and TCRbeta were prepared by 5'RACE using constant-segment primers, with sample barcodes and unique molecular identifiers added. RNA was extracted from every sample with Trizol reagent. Amplification of the libraries took two PCR steps, and the second step added a second sample barcode plus Illumina TruSeq adapters. The libraries were sequenced on an Illumina NovaSeq using 2 x 150 bp paired-end reads. Per the authors' processing: The reads were demultiplexed and collapsed into UMI-guided consensus sequences using migec v1.2.7. With mixcr v2.1.11, UMI consensuses were aligned to TRA and TRB V and J templates and assembled into clonotypes. Clonotypes were classified as expanded or contracted when called significant by both edgeR and NoisET, with noise models trained on biological replicates. For edgeR calls, the cutoffs were a false discovery rate-adjusted p below 0.01 and a log2 fold-change threshold of 1. As an exploratory analysis of dynamics, max-normalized trajectories of the 1000 most abundant clonotypes were examined with PCA combined with hierarchical clustering. The CD4 or CD8 phenotype of responding clones was assigned using the separately sequenced CD4+ and CD8+ repertoires. TCRdb handled the public reads itself, with Q25 trimming in fastp and clone calling in MiXCR, and kept productive beta chains. Here each entry gathers all rows of one CDR3 protein and keeps the most common genes and DNA. TCRdb, not the authors, supplied the V and J calls. This sample comprises about 310,000 distinct CDR3 sequences, approximately 19% of them detected only once. Of the sample, around a fifth falls within the top ten clones.

The sequenced material came from PBMCs or a T cell subset sorted from them (not recorded which). The sequence joins TRBV5-6 to TRBJ1-3, and perhaps TRBD1 as D gene, on 6 matching bases. This clonotype was obtained from a man between 18 and 29 years old who had mild COVID-19 (a few samples of this study predate the infection). The sample titles of this study are shuffled in the database, so cell type and time point are left out; the donor was told from shared clones. DNA sequence: TGTGCCAGCAGCTCAACAGGGAGCTCTGGAAACACCATATATTTT. Translated, it reads CASSSTGSSGNTIYF.